One and the same sample provided the 2 T cell receptor beta chains below, sequenced in a study of blood T cell repertoires in COVID-19. TCRdb's table, derived via immunoSEQ multiplex PCR, lists solely in-frame clones and lacks some. The sample has about 230,000 clones; roughly 89% are singletons. Sequencing was carried out using PBMCs or T cells enriched from blood (not recorded which). The receptors come from a woman aged 25 to 39 with acute COVID-19.

With regard to this clone: It may be a read error: a sequence one base away is much more abundant. The chain is built from TRBV2 and TRBJ1-1, with D maybe TRBD1 (6 bases). CDR3 length equals 13 residues. With 4 bases removed from V and 0 bases from J, the gap between germline ends came to 6 bases. Per germline, CDR1 SNHLY and CDR2 FYNNEI. The chain's CDR3 is CASSGQVNTEAFF. Here the CDR3 DNA reads TGTGCCAGCAGTGGACAGGTGAACACTGAAGCTTTCTTT.

The V and J genes are TRBV28 and TRBJ1-1, with TRBD1 matching over 7 bases. Germline V gene sequence: CDR1 MDHEN, CDR2 SYDVKM. V shed 4 bases and J 5 bases; nucleotides not matched to a gene: 13. The CDR3 has 16 residues. The CDR3 nucleotides are TGTGCCAGCAGTTACGACAGACAGGGAGGAATGACTGAAGCTTTCTTT. Protein sequence: CASSYDRQGGMTEAFF.